The T cell receptor beta chain described here comes from a study of patients and donors after allogeneic stem cell transplantation. TCRdb re-called the RT-PCR reads with MiXCR, one entry per CDR3 protein. The table includes some 200,000 distinct CDR3 sequences, roughly 40% detected once. Germline assignment: CDR1 MNHEY and CDR2 SVGAGI. This CDR3 has 16 residues. The V and J ends lost 0 bases and 6 bases, in that order; junction bases with no gene match: 5. This chain uses TRBV6-5 with TRBJ2-1, with 10 bases identical to TRBD2. This clonotype was obtained from a human donor who was either an allogeneic HSCT recipient or a stem cell or donor lymphocyte infusion donor (not recorded which). It is not recorded whose cells these are; they may come from a transplant donor. The sample comprised blood, either unsorted or a sorted T cell fraction (not recorded which). The CDR3 is CASSYSASGSRNEQFF. The CDR3 DNA follows: TGTGCCAGCAGTTACTCGGCTAGCGGGAGTCGCAATGAGCAGTTCTTC.